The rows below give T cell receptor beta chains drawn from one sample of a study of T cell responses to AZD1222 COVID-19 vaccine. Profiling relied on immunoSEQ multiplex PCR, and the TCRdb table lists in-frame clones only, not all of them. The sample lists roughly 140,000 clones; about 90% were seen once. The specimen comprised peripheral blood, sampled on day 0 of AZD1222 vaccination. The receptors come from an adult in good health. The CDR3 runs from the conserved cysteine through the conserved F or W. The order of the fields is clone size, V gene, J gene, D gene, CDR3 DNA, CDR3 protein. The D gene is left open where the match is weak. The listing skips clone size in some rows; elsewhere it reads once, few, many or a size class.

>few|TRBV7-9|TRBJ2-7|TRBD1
TGTGCCAGCAGCTCCGGGACAGGGAATCACTACGAGCAGTACTTC
CASSSGTGNHYEQYF
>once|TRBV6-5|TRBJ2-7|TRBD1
TGTGCCAGCAGTTACCCGGGACAGGCCGAGCAGTACTTC
CASSYPGQAEQYF
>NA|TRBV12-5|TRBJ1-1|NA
TGTGCTAGTGGCCGGAAAGGGACGAACACTGAAGCTTTCTTT
CASGRKGTNTEAFF
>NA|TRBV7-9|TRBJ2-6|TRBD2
TGTGCCAGCAGAGGGAGGGGCAGGGTCGAAGCTGGGGCCAACGTCCTGACTTTC
CASRGRGRVEAGANVLTF
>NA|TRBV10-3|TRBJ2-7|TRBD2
TGTGCCTCCTCCCTGACTAGCGGGGGGTCGAGCTCCTACGAGCAGTACTTC
CASSLTSGGSSSYEQYF
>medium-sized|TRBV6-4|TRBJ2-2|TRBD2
TGTGCCAGCAGTGACTCTAGCGGGGTTGGCTCCGGGGAGCTGTTTTTT
CASSDSSGVGSGELFF
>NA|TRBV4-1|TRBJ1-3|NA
TGCGCCAGCAGCCAGCAGCACAGGAGTAGTGGAAACACCATATATTTT
CASSQQHRSSGNTIYF
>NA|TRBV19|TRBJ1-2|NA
TGTGCCAGTAGTCCCTATGGGACGGTGGTCGGTGGCTACACCTTC
CASSPYGTVVGGYTF
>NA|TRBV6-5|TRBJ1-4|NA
TGTGCCAGCAGTAGCAGGCGGGAAAAACTGTTTTTT
CASSSRREKLFF
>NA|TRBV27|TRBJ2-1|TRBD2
TGTGCCAGCAGTAGCGGGGCCGTCCCCTACAATGAGCAGTTCTTC
CASSSGAVPYNEQFF
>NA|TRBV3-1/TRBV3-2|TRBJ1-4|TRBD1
TGTGCCAGCAGCGGACAGGGAGCAACTAATGAAAAACTGTTTTTT
CASSGQGATNEKLFF
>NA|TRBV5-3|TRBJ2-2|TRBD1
TGTGCCAGAAGCCACCCGGGACAGGGGTCCAACACCGGGGAGCTGTTTTTT
CARSHPGQGSNTGELFF
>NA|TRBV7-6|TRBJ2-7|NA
TGTGCCAGCAGCCCCTTCCAGGGGGGGACCTACGAGCAGTACTTC
CASSPFQGGTYEQYF
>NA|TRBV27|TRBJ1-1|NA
TGTGCCAGCAGTTATCACGGCAACACTGAAGCTTTCTTT
CASSYHGNTEAFF
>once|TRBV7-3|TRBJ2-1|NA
TGTGCCAGCAGCTTAGGAGGGCTCTTAAATGAGCAGTTCTTC
CASSLGGLLNEQFF
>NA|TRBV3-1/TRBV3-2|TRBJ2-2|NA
TGTGCCAGCAGCCCCCCCAGGGGAGGGATAACCGGGGAGCTGTTTTTT
CASSPPRGGITGELFF
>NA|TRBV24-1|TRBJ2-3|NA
TGTGCCACCAGTCCCAGGGGCACAGATACGCAGTATTTT
CATSPRGTDTQYF
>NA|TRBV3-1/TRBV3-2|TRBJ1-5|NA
TGTGCCAGCAGCCAGCTCAATCAGCCCCAGCATTTT
CASSQLNQPQHF
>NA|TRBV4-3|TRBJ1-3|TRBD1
TGCGCCAGCAGCCACTTGACAGGGACTGGAAACACCATATATTTT
CASSHLTGTGNTIYF
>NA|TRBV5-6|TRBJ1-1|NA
TGTGCCAGCAGCGACCTCAGGGGAGGTAACACTGAAGCTTTCTTT
CASSDLRGGNTEAFF
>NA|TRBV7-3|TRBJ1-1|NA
TGTGCCAGCAGCTTAATGGGGGCTAACACTGAAGCTTTCTTT
CASSLMGANTEAFF
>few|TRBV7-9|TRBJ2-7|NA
TGTGCCAGCAGCGGGACTTCTACCACCTACGAGCAGTACTTC
CASSGTSTTYEQYF
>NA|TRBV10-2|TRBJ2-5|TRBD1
TGCGCCAGCACCCGACAGGGGATGAGAGAGACCCAGTACTTC
CASTRQGMRETQYF
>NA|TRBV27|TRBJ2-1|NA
TGTGCCAGCAGTCACAGGCCGGGTTCCCACAATGAGCAGTTCTTC
CASSHRPGSHNEQFF
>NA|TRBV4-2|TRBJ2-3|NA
TGTGCCAGCAGCCGGGGGGATACGCAGTATTTT
CASSRGDTQYF
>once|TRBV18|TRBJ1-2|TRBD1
TGTGCCAGCTCACGGGGACAGGGGGCTGGCTACACCTTC
CASSRGQGAGYTF
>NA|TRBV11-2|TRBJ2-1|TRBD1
TGTGCCAGCAGCTTCCGGGACAGGTCCTACAATGAGCAGTTCTTC
CASSFRDRSYNEQFF
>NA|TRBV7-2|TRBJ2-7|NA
TGTGCCAGCAGCCAACAGTCGGGTCTTGGGGCTAGGGAGCAGTACTTC
CASSQQSGLGAREQYF
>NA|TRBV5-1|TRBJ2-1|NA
TGCGCCAGCAGCCTAGTCCCCGGGCGTGATAATGAGCAGTTCTTC
CASSLVPGRDNEQFF
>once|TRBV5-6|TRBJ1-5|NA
TGTGCCAGCAGCTACCGGGACGATAGCAATCAGCCCCAGCATTTT
CASSYRDDSNQPQHF
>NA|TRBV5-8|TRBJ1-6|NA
TGTGCCAGCAGTTCCCTGCGGGACGGCAATTCACCCCTCCACTTT
CASSSLRDGNSPLHF
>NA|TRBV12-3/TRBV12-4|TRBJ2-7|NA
TGTGCCACCGGCAATTCGGGCGGCGAGCAGTACTTC
CATGNSGGEQYF
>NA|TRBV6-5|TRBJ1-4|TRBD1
TGTGCCAGCAGTTGGTCGCTGGCAGGGGGGGATGAAAAACTGTTTTTT
CASSWSLAGGDEKLFF
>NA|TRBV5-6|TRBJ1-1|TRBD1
TGTGCCAGCAGCTTGCCAGGGGGTATGAGCACTGAAGCTTTCTTT
CASSLPGGMSTEAFF
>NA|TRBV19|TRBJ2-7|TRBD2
TGTGCCAGTAGCGGCGGGGGAAACTACGAGCAGTACTTC
CASSGGGNYEQYF
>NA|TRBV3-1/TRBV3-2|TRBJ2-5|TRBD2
TGTGCCAGCAGCCAAGAACCGACTAGCACAGAGACCCAGTACTTC
CASSQEPTSTETQYF
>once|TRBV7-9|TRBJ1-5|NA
TGTGCCAGCAGCTTGGGCAATCAGCCCCAGCATTTT
CASSLGNQPQHF
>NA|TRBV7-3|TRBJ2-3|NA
TGTGCCAGCAGCTTAGATATTGGGCACAGCAGCACAGATACGCAGTATTTT
CASSLDIGHSSTDTQYF
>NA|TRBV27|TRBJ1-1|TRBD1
TGTGCCAGCAGTTTATGGAGGGGGCCGAACACTGAAGCTTTCTTT
CASSLWRGPNTEAFF
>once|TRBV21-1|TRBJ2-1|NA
TGTGCCAGCAGCAATACTAGCGGGAGATACAATGAGCAGTTCTTC
CASSNTSGRYNEQFF
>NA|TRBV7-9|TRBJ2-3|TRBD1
TGTGCCAGCAGCTACGGGACAGTGACAGATACGCAGTATTTT
CASSYGTVTDTQYF
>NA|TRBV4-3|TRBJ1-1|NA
TGCGCCAGCAGCTCGACCGGGGGGGGGAACACTGAAGCTTTCTTT
CASSSTGGGNTEAFF
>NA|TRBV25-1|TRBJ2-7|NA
TGTGCCAGCAGTGAAGAGTTGATAGACAGGCAGTACTTC
CASSEELIDRQYF
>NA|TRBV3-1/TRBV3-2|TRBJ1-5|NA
TGTGCCAGCAGCCAAGTCTCCACAGTTCAGCCCCAGCATTTT
CASSQVSTVQPQHF
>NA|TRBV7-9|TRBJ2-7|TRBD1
TGTGCCAGCGAATGGACAGGGTCCTACGAGCAGTACTTC
CASEWTGSYEQYF
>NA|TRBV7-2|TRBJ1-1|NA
TGTGCCAGCAGCCCAAACGGCTACACTGAAGCTTTCTTT
CASSPNGYTEAFF
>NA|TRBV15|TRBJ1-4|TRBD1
TGTGCCACCAGCAGCCCCGGGACAGGGGTCGGGTATGAAAAACTGTTTTTT
CATSSPGTGVGYEKLFF
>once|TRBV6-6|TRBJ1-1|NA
TGTGCTTCGGGGGCCGGGGCCTTGAACACTGAAGCTTTCTTT
CASGAGALNTEAFF
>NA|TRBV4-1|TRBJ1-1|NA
TGCGCCAGCAGCCAAGAGAGGAACACTGAAGCTTTCTTT
CASSQERNTEAFF
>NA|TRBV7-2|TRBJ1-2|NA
TGTGCCAGCAGCTTACGACAGTCGCCGAGCAACTATGGCTACACCTTC
CASSLRQSPSNYGYTF
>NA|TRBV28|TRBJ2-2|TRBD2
TGTGCCAGCAGGGTAGCGGGAGCCAGCACCGGGGAGCTGTTTTTT
CASRVAGASTGELFF
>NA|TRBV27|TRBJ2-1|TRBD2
TGTGCCAGCAGTTCACCGGGACTAGCGGGACCCTACAATGAGCAGTTCTTC
CASSSPGLAGPYNEQFF
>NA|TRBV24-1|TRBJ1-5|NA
TGTGCCACCAGTGATTGGGGGCAGGGTAATCAGCCCCAGCATTTT
CATSDWGQGNQPQHF
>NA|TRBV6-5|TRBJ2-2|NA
TGTGCCACTTCCGATCCGCGGACGGGCGGGGAGCTGTTTTTT
CATSDPRTGGELFF
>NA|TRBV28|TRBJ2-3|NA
TGTGCCAGCAGTTCATTAAAACAGTATTTT
CASSSLKQYF
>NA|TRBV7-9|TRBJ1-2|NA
TGTGCCCCCCCTAACTATGGCTACACCTTC
CAPPNYGYTF
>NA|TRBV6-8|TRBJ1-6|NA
TGTGCCAGCAGTTACAATTCGGATTCACCCCTCCACTTT
CASSYNSDSPLHF